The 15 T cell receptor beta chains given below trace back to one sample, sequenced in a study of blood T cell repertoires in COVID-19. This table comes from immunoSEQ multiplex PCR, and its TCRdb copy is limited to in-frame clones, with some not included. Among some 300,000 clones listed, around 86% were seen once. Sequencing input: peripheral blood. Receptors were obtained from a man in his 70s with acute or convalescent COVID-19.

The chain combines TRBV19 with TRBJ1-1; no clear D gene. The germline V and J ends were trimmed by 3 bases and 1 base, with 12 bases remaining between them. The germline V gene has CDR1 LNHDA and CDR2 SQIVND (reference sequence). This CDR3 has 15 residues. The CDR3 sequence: CASSIEVARNTEAFF. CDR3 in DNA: TGTGCCAGTAGTATCGAAGTAGCGAGGAACACTGAAGCTTTCTTT. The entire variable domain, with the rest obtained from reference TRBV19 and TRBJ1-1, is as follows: DGGITQSPKYLFRKEGQNVTLSCEQNLNHDAMYWYRQDPGQGLRLIYYSQIVNDFQKGDIAEGYSVSREKKESFPLTVTSAQKNPTAFYLCASSIEVARNTEAFFGQGTRLTVV.

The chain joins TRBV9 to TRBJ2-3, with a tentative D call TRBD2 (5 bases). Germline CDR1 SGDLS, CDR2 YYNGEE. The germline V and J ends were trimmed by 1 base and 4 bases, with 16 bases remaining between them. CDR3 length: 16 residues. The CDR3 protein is CASSVRGGFRADTQYF. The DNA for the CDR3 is TGTGCCAGCAGCGTACGAGGCGGGTTTAGGGCAGATACGCAGTATTTT.

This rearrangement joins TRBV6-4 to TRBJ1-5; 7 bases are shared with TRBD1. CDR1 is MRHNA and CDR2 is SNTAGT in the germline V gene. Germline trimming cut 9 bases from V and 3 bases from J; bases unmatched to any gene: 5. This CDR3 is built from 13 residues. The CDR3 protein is CARGGQLNQPQHF. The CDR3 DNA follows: TGTGCCAGGGGGGGACAGCTCAATCAGCCCCAGCATTTT.

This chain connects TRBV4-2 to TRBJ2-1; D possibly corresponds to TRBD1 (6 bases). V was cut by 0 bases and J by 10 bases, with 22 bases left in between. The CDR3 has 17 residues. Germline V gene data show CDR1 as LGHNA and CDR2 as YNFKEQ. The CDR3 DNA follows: TGTGCCAGCAGCCAAGAGGGTACCAGGGGTCTAGCTCTGGAGCAGTTCTTC. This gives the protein CASSQEGTRGLALEQFF.

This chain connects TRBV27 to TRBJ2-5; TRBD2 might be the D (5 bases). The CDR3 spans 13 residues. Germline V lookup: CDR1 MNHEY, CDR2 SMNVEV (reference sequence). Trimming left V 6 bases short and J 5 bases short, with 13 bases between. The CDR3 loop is CASREGLGETQYF. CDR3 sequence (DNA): TGTGCCAGCAGAGAGGGCCTAGGCGAGACCCAGTACTTC.

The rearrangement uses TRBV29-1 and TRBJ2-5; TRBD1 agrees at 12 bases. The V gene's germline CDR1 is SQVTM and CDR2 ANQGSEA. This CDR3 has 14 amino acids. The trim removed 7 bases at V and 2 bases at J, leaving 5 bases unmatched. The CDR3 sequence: CSARDRGLQETQYF. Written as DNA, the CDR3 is TGCAGCGCGCGGGACAGGGGGCTTCAAGAGACCCAGTACTTC. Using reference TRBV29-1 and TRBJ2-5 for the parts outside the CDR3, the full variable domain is SAVISQKPSRDICQRGTSLTIQCQVDSQVTMMFWYRQQPGQSLTLIATANQGSEATYESGFVIDKFPISRPNLTFSTLTVSNMSPEDSSIYLCSARDRGLQETQYFGPGTRLLVL.

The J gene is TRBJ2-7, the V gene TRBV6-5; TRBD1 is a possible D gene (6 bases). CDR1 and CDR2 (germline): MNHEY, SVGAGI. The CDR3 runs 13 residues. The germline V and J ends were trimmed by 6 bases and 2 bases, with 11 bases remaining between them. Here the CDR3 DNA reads TGTGCCAGCAGCCACAGGGCAACCTACGAGCAGTACTTC. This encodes CASSHRATYEQYF.

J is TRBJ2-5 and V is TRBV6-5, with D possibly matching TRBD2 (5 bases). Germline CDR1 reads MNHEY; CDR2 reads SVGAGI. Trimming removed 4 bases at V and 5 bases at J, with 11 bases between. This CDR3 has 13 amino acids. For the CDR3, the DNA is TGTGCCAGCAGTTCGAGTAGGAGGGAGACCCAGTACTTC. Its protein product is CASSSSRRETQYF.

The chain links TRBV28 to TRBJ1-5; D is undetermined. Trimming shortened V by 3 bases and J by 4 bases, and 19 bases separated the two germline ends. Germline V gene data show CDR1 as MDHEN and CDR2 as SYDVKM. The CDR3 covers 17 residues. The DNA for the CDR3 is TGTGCCAGCAGTTTCGGTTTATGGATGATGGAGAATCAGCCCCAGCATTTT. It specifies CASSFGLWMMENQPQHF. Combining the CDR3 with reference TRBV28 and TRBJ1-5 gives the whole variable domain DVKVTQSSRYLVKRTGEKVFLECVQDMDHENMFWYRQDPGLGLRLIYFSYDVKMKEKGDIPEGYSVSREKKERFSLILESASTNQTSMYLCASSFGLWMMENQPQHFGDGTRLSIL.

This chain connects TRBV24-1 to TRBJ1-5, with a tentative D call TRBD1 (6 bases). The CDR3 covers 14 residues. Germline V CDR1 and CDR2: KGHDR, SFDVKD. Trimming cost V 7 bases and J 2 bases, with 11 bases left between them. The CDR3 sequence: CATSAPGGNQPQHF. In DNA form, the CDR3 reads TGTGCCACCAGCGCTCCAGGGGGCAATCAGCCCCAGCATTTT.

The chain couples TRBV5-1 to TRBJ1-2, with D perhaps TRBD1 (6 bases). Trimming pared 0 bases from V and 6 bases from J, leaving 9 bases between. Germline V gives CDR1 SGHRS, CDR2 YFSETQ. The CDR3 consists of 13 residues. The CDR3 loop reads CASSLEQGDGYTF. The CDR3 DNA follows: TGCGCCAGCAGCTTGGAACAGGGCGATGGCTACACCTTC.

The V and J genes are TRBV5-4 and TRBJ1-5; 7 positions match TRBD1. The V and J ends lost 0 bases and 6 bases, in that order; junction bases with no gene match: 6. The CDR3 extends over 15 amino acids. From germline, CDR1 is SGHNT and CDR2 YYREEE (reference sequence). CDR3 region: CASSLDRGSGQPQHF. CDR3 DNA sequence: TGTGCCAGCAGCTTGGACAGGGGTAGTGGTCAGCCCCAGCATTTT. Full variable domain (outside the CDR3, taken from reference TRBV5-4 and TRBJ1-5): ETGVTQSPTHLIKTRGQQVTLRCSSQSGHNTVSWYQQALGQGPQFIFQYYREEENGRGNFPPRFSGLQFPNYSSELNVNALELDDSALYLCASSLDRGSGQPQHFGDGTRLSIL.

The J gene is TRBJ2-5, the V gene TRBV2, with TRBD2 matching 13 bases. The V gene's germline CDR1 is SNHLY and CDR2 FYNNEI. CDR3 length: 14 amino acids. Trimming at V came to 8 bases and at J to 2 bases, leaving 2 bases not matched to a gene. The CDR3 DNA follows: TGTGCCAGCGGACTAGCGGGGGCTCAAGAGACCCAGTACTTC. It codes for CASGLAGAQETQYF.

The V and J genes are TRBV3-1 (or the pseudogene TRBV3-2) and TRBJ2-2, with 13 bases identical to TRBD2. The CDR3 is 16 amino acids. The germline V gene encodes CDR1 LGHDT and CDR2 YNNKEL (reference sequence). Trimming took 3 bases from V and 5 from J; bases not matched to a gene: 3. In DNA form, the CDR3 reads TGTGCCAGCAGCCAGCGACTAGCGGGGGGTACCGGGGAGCTGTTTTTT. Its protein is CASSQRLAGGTGELFF.

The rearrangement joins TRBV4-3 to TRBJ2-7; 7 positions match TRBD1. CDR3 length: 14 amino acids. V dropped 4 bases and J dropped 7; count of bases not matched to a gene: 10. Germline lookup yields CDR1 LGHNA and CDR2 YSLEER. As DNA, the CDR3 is TGCGCCAGCAGCCCCTCCCGGGACAGTGGGGAGCAGTACTTC. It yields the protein CASSPSRDSGEQYF.